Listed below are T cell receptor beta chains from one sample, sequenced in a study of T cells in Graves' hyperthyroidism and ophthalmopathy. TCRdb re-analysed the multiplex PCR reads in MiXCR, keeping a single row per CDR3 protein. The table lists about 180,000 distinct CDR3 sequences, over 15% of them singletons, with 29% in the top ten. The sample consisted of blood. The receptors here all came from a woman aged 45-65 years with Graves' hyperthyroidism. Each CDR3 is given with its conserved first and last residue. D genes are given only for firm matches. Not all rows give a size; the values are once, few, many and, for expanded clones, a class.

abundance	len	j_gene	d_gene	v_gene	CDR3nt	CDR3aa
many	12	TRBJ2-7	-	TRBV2	TGTGCCAGCAGTGGAGACGGCTACGAGCAGTACTTC	CASSGDGYEQYF
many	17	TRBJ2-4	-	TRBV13	TGTGCCAGCAGCTTAGGCCTAGAGGGGTTAGCCAAAAACATTCAGTACTTC	CASSLGLEGLAKNIQYF
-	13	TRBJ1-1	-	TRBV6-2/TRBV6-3	TGTGCCAGCAGTCAGACATGGGGGACTGAAGCTTTCTTT	CASSQTWGTEAFF
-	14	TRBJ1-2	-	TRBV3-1	TGTGCCAGCAGCCAAGACTCAGGGCTCTATGGCTACACCTTC	CASSQDSGLYGYTF
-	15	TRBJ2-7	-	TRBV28	TGTGCCAGCAGTTTATTGGCCCCCTTGCGGTACGAGCAGTACTTC	CASSLLAPLRYEQYF
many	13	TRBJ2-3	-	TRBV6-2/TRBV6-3	TGTGCCAGCAAACTATCTAGCACAGATACGCAGTATTTT	CASKLSSTDTQYF
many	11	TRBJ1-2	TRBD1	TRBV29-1	TGCAGCGGCGGGACAGGGACAGGCTACACCTTC	CSGGTGTGYTF
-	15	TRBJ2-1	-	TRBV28	TGTGCCAGCAGTTTAGAGAAACTAGGGTCGAATGAGCAGTTCTTC	CASSLEKLGSNEQFF
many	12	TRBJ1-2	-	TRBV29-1	TGCAGCGTTGTGGGGAGCCCTTGGGGCTACACCTTC	CSVVGSPWGYTF
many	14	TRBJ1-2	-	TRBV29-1	TGCAGCGCCAAGGGCGACAGTCCGACCTATGGCTACACCTTC	CSAKGDSPTYGYTF
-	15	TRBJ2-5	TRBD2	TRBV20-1	TGCAGTGCTAGAGGTTCGACGGGGGGGCAGGAGACCCAGTACTTC	CSARGSTGGQETQYF
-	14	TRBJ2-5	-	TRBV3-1	TGTGCCAGCAGCCAAAGGGTGGAACAAGAGACCCAGTACTTC	CASSQRVEQETQYF
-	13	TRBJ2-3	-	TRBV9	TGTGCCAGCAGCGTCGGGCTGACCGATACGCAGTATTTT	CASSVGLTDTQYF
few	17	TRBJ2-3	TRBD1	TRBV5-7	TGTGCCAGCAGCACGCCGCGACAGGGTTTGGGCACAGATACGCAGTATTTT	CASSTPRQGLGTDTQYF
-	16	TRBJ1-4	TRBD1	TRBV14	TGTGCCAGCAGCCCGAGGTTGGGGACAGCAAATGAAAAACTGTTTTTT	CASSPRLGTANEKLFF
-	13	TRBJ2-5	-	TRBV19	TGTGCCAGTAGTATAACGTCGACGGTAACCCAGTACTTC	CASSITSTVTQYF
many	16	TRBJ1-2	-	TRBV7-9	TGTGCCAGCAGCTATGGGGGACAAATCCTTAACTATGGCTACACCTTC	CASSYGGQILNYGYTF
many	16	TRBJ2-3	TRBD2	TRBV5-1	TGCGCCAGCAGGGGCGTAGCGGGGGCCGTCACAGATACGCAGTATTTT	CASRGVAGAVTDTQYF
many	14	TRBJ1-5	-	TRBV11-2	TGTGCCAGCAGCTTAGATCTGGGTAACCAGCCCCAGCATTTT	CASSLDLGNQPQHF
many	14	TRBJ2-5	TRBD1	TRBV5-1	TGCGCCAGCAGTTACGGACAGGTGGGGGAGACCCAGTACTTC	CASSYGQVGETQYF
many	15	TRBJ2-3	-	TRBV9	TGTGCCAGCAGCGGGCGGACAGCGAGCACAGATACGCAGTATTTT	CASSGRTASTDTQYF
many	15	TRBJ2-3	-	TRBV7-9	TGTGCCAGCAGCTTTATAGGGTCTAGCACAGATACGCAGTATTTT	CASSFIGSSTDTQYF
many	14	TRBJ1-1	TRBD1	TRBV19	TGTGCCAGTCAACGGGACAGTATGAACACTGAAGCTTTCTTT	CASQRDSMNTEAFF
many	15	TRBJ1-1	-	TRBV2	TGTGCCAGCAGTGGGGTGGACGCCGGGAACACTGAAGCTTTCTTT	CASSGVDAGNTEAFF
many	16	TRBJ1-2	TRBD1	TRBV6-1	TGTGCCAGCACCCGGATCGGGACAGGGGAGAGTAGTGGCTACACCTTC	CASTRIGTGESSGYTF
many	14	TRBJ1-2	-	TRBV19	TGTGCCAGTAGTATAGTGACAGGCGGGGTTGGCTACACCTTC	CASSIVTGGVGYTF
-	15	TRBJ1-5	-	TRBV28	TGTGCCAGCAGTAGGGCGGACAGACCCAATCAGCCCCAGCATTTT	CASSRADRPNQPQHF
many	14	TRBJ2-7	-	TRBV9	TGTGCCAGCAGCGTAGAAGGCAGATCCTACGAGCAGTACTTC	CASSVEGRSYEQYF
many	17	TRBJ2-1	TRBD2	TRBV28	TGTGCCAGCAGCGGCGGACTAGCGGGGGGCCGGGGCAATGAGCAGTTCTTC	CASSGGLAGGRGNEQFF
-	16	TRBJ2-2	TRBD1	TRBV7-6	TGTGCCAGCAGCCCTCCCGGGACAGGGGGGTCCGGGGAGCTGTTTTTT	CASSPPGTGGSGELFF
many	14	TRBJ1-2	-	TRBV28	TGTGCCAGCAGCCCTTTCCCGGGAGAATATGGCTACACCTTC	CASSPFPGEYGYTF
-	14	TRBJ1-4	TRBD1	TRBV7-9	TGTGCCAGCAGAGAATCGACAGGGGATGAAAAACTGTTTTTT	CASRESTGDEKLFF
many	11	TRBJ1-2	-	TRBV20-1	TGCAGTGCTAGGGGGGTCCGTGGCTACACCTTC	CSARGVRGYTF
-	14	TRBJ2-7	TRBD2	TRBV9	TGTGCCAGCAGAGTAGCGGGGCTAGACTACGAGCAGTACTTC	CASRVAGLDYEQYF
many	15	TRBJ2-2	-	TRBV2	TGTGCCAGCACCCGGCGGTTGGTAGAGACCGGGGAGCTGTTTTTT	CASTRRLVETGELFF
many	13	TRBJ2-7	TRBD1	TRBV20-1	TGCAGTGCTAACCGACAGGGGGTTTACGAGCAGTACTTC	CSANRQGVYEQYF
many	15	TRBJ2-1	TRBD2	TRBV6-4	TGTGCCAGCAGTGACACAGCGGGGGACTACAATGAGCAGTTCTTC	CASSDTAGDYNEQFF
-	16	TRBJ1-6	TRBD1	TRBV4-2	TGTGCCAGCAGCCCCCCCGGGGACAGGGGAAGTTCACCCCTCCACTTT	CASSPPGDRGSSPLHF
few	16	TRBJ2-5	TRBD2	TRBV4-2	TGTGCCAGCAGCCAGCGCGGGGGGGAACCGGGGGAGACCCAGTACTTC	CASSQRGGEPGETQYF
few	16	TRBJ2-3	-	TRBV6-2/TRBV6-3	TGTGCCAGCGGTCACAGGGGGGGGCCCTCCACAGATACGCAGTATTTT	CASGHRGGPSTDTQYF
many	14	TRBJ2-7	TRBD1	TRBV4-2	TGTGCCAGCAGCCAGCTGACAGGGAGCTACGAGCAGTACTTC	CASSQLTGSYEQYF
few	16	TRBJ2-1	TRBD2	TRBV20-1	TGCAGTGCCAACCCTAGCGGGGGGAGTACCTACAATGAGCAGTTCTTC	CSANPSGGSTYNEQFF
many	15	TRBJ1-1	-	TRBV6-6	TGTGCCAGCAGTTACTCGACACCAAGAGACACTGAAGCTTTCTTT	CASSYSTPRDTEAFF
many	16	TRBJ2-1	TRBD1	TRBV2	TGTGCCAGCAGCCGCCGACAGGGCGCCCAACACAATGAGCAGTTCTTC	CASSRRQGAQHNEQFF
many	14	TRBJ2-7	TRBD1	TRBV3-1	TGTGCCAGCAGCCAGGGGACAGCGCCCTACGAGCAGTACTTC	CASSQGTAPYEQYF
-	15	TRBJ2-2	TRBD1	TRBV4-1	TGCGCCAGCAGCCCGGACAGGGCAAACACCGGGGAGCTGTTTTTT	CASSPDRANTGELFF
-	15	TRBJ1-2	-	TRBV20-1	TGCAGTGCTCTCCCCCGGAGGGCTGGGATCTATGGCTACACCTTC	CSALPRRAGIYGYTF
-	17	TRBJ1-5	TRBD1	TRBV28	TGTGCCAGCACTCCGGGACAGGTCGTCTATAGCAATCAGCCCCAGCATTTT	CASTPGQVVYSNQPQHF
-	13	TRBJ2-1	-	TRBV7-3	TGTGCCAGCAGCTTACAAGGGTCCGGTGAGCAGTTCTTC	CASSLQGSGEQFF
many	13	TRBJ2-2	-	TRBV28	TGTGCCAGCACGGACCTGTACACCGGGGAGCTGTTTTTT	CASTDLYTGELFF
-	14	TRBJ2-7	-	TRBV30	TGTGCCTGGAGTACACAGGGTGGCGGCTACGAGCAGTACTTC	CAWSTQGGGYEQYF
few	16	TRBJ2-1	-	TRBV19	TGTGCCAGTAGTATTTCCCCCGGTCCACCCTACAATGAGCAGTTCTTC	CASSISPGPPYNEQFF
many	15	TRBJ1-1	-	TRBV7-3	TGTGCCAGCAGCCTATTCAGGCCCCTGGACACTGAAGCTTTCTTT	CASSLFRPLDTEAFF
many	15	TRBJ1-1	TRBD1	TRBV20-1	TGCAGTGCAACAGGACAGGGGGATTCGAACACTGAAGCTTTCTTT	CSATGQGDSNTEAFF
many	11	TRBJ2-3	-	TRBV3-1	TGTGCCAGCAGCCAGCTCGATACGCAGTATTTT	CASSQLDTQYF